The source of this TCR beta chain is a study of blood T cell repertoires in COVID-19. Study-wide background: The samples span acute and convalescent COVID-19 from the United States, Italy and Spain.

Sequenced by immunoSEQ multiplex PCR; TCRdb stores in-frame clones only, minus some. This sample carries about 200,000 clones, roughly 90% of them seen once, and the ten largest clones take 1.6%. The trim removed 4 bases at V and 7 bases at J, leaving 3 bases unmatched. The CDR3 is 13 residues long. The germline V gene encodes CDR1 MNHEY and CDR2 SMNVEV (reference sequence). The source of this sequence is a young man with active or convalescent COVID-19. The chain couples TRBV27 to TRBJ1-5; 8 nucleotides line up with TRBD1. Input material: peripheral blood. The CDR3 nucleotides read TGTGCCAGCAGTTGGTCAGGGGGCCAGCCCCAGCATTTT. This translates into CASSWSGGQPQHF.